This TCR beta chain comes out of a study of T cells after yellow fever vaccination. Study-level findings and limits: CD4 and CD8 compartments shared a small share of clonotypes. Faster peaking, at day 5 versus 15, marked a secondary response that was weaker.

For TCR, cDNA came from 5'RACE template switching, which added a universal primer site and UMIs. TCRdb called the 5' RACE reads again in MiXCR, with one record for every CDR3 protein. The sample records about 170,000 distinct CDR3 sequences, roughly 6.4% being singletons. Germline values: CDR1 SGHAT, CDR2 FQNNGV. There are 12 residues in the CDR3. Trimming stripped 8 bases from V and 2 bases from J, with 9 bases between. Many counts were recorded for this clonotype. Its specificity is not known. The source of this sequence is a man younger than 30 who received the YFV17D yellow fever vaccine. This sequence joins TRBV11-2 and TRBJ2-5; D not resolved. Here the sequenced sample was CD4+ T cells sorted from PBMCs, taken on the day of the first yellow fever vaccination. CDR3 coding DNA: TGTGCCAGCCGGTCCTGGCAAGAGACCCAGTACTTC. It translates to CASRSWQETQYF.